This entry concerns a single TCR beta chain. The antigen remains unidentified. Gene names are the mouse ones. The read comes to an end 1 residue before the CDR3 does, leaving the germline J gene to fill in the end. The protocol was immunoSEQ multiplex PCR, while the TCRdb copy is restricted to in-frame clones and leaves out a portion. The data hold approximately 1,900 clones, with under 55% observed a single time. This sample stems from a study of tissue T cells after allogeneic stem cell transplantation. Study-level points and caveats: The patient cohort was small and clinically heterogeneous, with limited sampling depth. Blood and spleen captured only part of the tissue TCR repertoire.

Sample time point: mouse harvest day 7 after allogeneic transplant. The graft held 10^6 splenic CD5+ T cells and 10^7 T-cell-depleted bone marrow cells. Mice had MHC-mismatched B6 into BALB/c GVHD, sampled day 7 or 14. CDR3 size: 15 residues. Germline values: CDR1 FNHDT, CDR2 SITEND (reference sequence). V shed 5 bases, J shed 3 bases, and the junction held 5 bases outside the gene matches. This receptor was taken from a female BALB/c mouse given C57BL/6 T cells with graft-versus-host disease after an allogeneic hematopoietic cell transplant. V usage is TRBV19 and J usage is TRBJ1-6, with 7 bases lining up with TRBD1. TRBJ1-6 is given ORF status, its function remaining uncertain. The material sequenced was spleen. Incomplete CDR3 DNA: TGTGCCAGCAGCCGGGACAGAATCTATAATTCGCCCCTCTAC. Translating gives CASSRDRIYNSPLY. In full, the CDR3 reads CASSRDRIYNSPLYF.